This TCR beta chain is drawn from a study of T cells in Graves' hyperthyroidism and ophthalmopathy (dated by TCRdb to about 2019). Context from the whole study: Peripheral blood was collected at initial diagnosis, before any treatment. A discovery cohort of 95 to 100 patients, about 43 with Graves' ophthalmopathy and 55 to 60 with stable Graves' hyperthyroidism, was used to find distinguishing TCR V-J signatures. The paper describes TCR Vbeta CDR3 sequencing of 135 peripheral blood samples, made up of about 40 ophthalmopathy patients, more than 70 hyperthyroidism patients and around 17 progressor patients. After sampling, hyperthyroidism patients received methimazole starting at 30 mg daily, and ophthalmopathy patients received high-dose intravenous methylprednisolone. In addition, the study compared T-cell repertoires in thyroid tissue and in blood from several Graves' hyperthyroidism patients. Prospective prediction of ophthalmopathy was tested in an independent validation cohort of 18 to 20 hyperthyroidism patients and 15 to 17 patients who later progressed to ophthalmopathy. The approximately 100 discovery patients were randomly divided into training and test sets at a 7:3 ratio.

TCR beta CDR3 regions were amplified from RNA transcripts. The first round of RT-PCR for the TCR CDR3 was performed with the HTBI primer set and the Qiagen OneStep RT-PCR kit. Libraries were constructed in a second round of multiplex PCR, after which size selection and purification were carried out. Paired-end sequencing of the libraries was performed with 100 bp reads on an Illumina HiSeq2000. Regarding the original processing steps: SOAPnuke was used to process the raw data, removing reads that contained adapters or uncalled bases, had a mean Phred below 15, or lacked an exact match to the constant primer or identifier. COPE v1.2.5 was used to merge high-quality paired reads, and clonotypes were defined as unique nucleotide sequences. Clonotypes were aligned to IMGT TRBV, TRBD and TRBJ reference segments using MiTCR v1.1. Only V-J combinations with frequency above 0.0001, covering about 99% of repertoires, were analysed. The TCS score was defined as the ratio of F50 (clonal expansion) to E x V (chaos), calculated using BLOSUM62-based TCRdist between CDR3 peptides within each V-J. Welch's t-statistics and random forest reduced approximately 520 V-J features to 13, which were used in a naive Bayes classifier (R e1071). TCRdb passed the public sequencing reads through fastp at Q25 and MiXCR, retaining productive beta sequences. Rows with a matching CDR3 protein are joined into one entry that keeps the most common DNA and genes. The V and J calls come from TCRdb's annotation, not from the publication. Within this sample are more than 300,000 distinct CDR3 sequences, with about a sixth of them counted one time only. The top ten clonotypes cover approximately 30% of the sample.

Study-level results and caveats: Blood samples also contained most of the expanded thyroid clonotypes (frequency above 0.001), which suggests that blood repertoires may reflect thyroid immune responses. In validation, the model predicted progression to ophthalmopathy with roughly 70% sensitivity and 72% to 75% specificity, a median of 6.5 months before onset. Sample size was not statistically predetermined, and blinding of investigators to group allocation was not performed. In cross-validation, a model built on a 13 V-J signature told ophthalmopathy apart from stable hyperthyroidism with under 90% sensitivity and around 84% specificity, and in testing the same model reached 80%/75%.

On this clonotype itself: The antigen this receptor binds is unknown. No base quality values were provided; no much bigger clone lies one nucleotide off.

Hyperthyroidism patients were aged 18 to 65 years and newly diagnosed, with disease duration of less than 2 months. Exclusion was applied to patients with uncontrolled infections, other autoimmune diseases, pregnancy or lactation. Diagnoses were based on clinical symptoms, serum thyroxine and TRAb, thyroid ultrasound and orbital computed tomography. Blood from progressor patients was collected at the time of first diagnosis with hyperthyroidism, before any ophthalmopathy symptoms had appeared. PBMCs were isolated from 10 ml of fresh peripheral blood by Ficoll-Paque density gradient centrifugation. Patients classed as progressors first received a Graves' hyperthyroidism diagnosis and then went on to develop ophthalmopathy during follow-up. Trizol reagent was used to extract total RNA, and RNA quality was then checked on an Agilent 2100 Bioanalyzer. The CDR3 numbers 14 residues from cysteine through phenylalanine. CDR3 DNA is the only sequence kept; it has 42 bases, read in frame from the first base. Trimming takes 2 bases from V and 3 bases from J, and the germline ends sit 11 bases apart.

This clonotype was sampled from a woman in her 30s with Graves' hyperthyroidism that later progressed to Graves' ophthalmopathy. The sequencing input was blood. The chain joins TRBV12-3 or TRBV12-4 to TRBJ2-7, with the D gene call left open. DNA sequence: TGTGCCAGCAGTTTAAGTCCAGCGAGCTACGAGCAGTACTTC. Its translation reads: CASSLSPASYEQYF.